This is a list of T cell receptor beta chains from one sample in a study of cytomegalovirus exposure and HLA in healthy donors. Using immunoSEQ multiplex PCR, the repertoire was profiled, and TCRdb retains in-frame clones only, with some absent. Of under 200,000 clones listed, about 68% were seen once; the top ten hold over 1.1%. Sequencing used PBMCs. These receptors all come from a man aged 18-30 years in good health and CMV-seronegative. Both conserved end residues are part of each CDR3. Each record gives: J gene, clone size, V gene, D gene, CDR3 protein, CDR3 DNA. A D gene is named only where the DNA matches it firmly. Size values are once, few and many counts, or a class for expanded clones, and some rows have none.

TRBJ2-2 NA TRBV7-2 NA CASSSRHLANTGELFF TGTGCCAGCAGCTCGAGACACCTCGCGAACACCGGGGAGCTGTTTTTT
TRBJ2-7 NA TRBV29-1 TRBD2 CSVSLSTSGISYEQYF TGCAGCGTTTCGCTCTCGACTAGCGGTATTTCCTACGAGCAGTACTTC
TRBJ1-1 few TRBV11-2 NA CASSPVTNTEAFF TGTGCCAGCAGCCCGGTAACGAACACTGAAGCTTTCTTT
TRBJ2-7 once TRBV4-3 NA CASSQDRHSGEQYF TGCGCCAGCAGCCAAGATCGGCATAGCGGCGAGCAGTACTTC
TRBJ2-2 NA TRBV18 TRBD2 CASYTTGTSGNTGELFF TGTGCCAGCTACACAACCGGGACTAGCGGTAACACCGGGGAGCTGTTTTTT
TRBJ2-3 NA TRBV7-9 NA CASSPEATTDTQYF TGTGCCAGCAGCCCAGAGGCTACCACAGATACGCAGTATTTT
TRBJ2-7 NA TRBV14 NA CASSPNLAGYPYF TGTGCCAGCAGCCCGAACCTGGCGGGATATCCGTACTTC
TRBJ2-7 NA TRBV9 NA CASSLQGSYEQYF TGTGCCAGCAGCTTACAGGGTTCCTACGAGCAGTACTTC
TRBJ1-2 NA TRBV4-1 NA CASSHPNRGEWGYTF TGCGCCAGCAGCCATCCCAATAGGGGTGAGTGGGGCTACACCTTC
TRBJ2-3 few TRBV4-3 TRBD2 CASSQDWGASGKDTQYF TGCGCCAGCAGCCAAGATTGGGGAGCTAGCGGTAAAGATACGCAGTATTTT
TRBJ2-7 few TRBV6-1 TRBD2 CASSGSLAGGDEQYF TGTGCCAGCAGTGGGAGTTTAGCGGGAGGAGACGAGCAGTACTTC